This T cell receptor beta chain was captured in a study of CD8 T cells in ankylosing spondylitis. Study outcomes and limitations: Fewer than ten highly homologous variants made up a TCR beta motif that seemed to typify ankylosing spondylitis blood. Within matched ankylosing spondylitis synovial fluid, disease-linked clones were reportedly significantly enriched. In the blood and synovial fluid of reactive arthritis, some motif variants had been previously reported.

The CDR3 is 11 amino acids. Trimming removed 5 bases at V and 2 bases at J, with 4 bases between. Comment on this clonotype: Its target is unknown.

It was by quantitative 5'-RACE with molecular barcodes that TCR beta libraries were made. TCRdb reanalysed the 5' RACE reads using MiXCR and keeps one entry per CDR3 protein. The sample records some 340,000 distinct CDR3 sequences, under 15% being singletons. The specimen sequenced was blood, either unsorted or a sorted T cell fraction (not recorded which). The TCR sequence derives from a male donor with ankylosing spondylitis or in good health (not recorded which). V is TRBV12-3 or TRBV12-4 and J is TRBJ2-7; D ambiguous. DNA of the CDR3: TGTGCCAGCAGTACAGCCTACGAGCAGTACTTC. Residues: CASSTAYEQYF.